This TCR beta chain was retrieved from a study of identical twins. Study conclusions and caveats: Rather than following the same donors, the conclusions depended on cross-sectional statistical analysis.

Comment on this clonotype: The antigen remains unidentified.

CDR3 size: 13 residues. In germline, CDR1 is SQVTM, CDR2 ANQGSEA. Trimming stripped 6 bases from V and 2 bases from J, with 13 bases between. Unique molecular identifiers were present on the cDNA, and a universal primer site came from template switching. Via MiXCR, TCRdb re-called the 5' RACE reads, giving one row per CDR3 protein. This table has about 300,000 distinct CDR3 sequences, 12% appearing once. These data were also filed under a second study, of yellow fever vaccine responses in identical twins.

This clonotype was sampled from a young woman in good health. Input material: CD8+ T cells sorted from blood. V gene TRBV29-1 combines with J gene TRBJ1-1; tentatively, D is TRBD1 (6 bases). The CDR3 protein is CSVLQGINTEAFF. For the CDR3, the DNA is TGCAGCGTATTACAGGGAATAAACACTGAAGCTTTCTTT.